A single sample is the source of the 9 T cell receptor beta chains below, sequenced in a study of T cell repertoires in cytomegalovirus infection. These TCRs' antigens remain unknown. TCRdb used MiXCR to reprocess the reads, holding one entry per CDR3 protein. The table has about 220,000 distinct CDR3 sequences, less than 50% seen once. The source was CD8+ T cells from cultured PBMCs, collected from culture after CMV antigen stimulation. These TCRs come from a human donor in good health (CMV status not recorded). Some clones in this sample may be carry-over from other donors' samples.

In DNA, the CDR3 is TGTGCCAGCAGCCGGACCCCGACCGGGGAGCTGTTTTTT. It yields the protein CASSRTPTGELFF. The chain couples TRBV7-6 to TRBJ2-2; no clear D. The ends were cut back, 5 bases at V and 5 bases at J, with 9 bases in the middle. Germline CDR1 is SGHVS and CDR2 is FNYEAQ. CDR3 length: 13 amino acids.

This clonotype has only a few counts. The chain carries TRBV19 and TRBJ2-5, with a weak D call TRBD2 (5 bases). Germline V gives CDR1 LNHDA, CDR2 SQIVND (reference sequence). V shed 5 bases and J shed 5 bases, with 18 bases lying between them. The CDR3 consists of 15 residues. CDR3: CASSLGLQEGETQYF. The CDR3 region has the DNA TGTGCCAGTAGTTTAGGACTCCAGGAAGGGGAGACCCAGTACTTC.

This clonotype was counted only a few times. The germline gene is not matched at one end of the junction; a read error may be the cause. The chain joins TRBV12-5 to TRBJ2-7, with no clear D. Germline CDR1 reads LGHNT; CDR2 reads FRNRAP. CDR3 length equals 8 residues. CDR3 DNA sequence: TGCGATTCACAAGAGCAGTACTTC. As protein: CDSQEQYF.

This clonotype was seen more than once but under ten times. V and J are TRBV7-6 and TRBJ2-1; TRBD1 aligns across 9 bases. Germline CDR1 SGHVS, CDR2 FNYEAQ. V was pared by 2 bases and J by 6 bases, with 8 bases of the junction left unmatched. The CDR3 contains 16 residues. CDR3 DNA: TGTGCCAGCAGCTTAACAGGGGGCGGAGAGGGCAATGAGCAGTTCTTC. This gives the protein CASSLTGGGEGNEQFF.

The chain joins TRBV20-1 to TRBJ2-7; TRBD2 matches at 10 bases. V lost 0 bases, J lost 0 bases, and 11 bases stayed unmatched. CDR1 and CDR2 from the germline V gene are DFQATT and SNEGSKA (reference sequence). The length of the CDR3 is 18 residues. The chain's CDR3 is CSARDTQLAGVLSYEQYF. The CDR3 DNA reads TGCAGTGCTAGAGACACCCAGCTAGCGGGAGTTCTCTCCTACGAGCAGTACTTC.

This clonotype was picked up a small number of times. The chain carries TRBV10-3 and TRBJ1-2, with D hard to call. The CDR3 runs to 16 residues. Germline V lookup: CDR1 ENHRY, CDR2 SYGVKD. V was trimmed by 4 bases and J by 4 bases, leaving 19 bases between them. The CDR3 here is CAISAHEESSSYGYTF. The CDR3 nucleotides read TGTGCCATCAGTGCTCATGAAGAGTCTTCATCCTATGGCTACACCTTC.

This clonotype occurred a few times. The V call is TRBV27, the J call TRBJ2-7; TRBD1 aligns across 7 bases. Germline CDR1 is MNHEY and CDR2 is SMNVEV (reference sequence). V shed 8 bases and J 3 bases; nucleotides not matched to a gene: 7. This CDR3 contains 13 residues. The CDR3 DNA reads TGTGCCAGCGGCCTAGGGACAGACTACGAGCAGTACTTC. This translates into CASGLGTDYEQYF.

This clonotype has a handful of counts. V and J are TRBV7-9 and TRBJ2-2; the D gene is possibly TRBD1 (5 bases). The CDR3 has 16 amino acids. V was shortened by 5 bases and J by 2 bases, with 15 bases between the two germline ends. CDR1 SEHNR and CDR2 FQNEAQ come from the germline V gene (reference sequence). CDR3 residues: CASSPPRQTNTGELFF. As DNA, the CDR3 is TGTGCCAGCAGCCCCCCCCGACAGACAAACACCGGGGAGCTGTTTTTT.

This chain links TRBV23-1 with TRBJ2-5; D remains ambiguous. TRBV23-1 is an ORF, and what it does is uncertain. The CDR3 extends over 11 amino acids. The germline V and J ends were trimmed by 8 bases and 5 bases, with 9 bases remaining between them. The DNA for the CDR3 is TGCGCCAGCGGTAATCGGGAGACCCAGTACTTC. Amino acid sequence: CASGNRETQYF.